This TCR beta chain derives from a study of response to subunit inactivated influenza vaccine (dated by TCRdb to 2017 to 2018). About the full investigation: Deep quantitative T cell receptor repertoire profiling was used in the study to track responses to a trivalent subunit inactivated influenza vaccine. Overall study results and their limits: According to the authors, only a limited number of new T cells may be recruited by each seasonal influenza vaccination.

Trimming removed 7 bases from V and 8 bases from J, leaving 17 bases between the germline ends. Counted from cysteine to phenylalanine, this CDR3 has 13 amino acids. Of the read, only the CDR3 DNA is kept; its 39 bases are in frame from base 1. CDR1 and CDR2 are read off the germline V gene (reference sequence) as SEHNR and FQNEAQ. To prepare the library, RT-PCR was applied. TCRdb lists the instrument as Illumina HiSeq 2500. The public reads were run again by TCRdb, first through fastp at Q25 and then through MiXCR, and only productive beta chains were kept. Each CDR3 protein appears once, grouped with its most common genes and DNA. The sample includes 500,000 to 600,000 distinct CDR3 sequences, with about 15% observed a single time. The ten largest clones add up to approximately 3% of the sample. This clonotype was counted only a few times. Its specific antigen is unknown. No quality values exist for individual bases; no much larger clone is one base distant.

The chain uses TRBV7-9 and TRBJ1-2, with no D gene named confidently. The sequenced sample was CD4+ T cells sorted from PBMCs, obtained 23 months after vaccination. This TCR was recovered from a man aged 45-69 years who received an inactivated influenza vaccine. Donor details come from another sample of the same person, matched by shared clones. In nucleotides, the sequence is TGTGCCAGCATGTTATTCGGCCGAGGAGGCTACACCTTC. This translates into CASMLFGRGGYTF.